The 22 T cell receptor beta chains given below trace back to one sample, sequenced in a study of T-cell memory formation after mild COVID-19. TCRdb recomputed calls from the 5' RACE reads with MiXCR, one row per CDR3 protein. The sample has about 130,000 distinct CDR3 sequences, approximately 15% seen once. The source material was PBMCs or a T cell subset sorted from them (not recorded which). The receptors were sampled from a man younger than 30 who had mild COVID-19 (a few samples of this study predate the infection). Cell type and time point are not known.

This clonotype appeared a few times. The junction departs from the called germline gene at one end, perhaps through a read error. The chain's CDR3 is CASSSPGGESIF. Here the CDR3 DNA reads TGTGCCAGCAGCTCCCCGGGCGGGGAGTCTATCTTC. The chain combines TRBV12-3 or TRBV12-4 with TRBJ2-7, with D possibly being TRBD2 (6 bases). The CDR3 is made up of 12 amino acids.

The chain employs TRBV19 and TRBJ2-3; TRBD1 matches 7 bases. Germline V lookup: CDR1 LNHDA, CDR2 SQIVND (reference sequence). The length of the CDR3 is 14 residues. V shed 3 bases, J shed 6 bases, and the junction held 6 bases outside the gene matches. The CDR3 bases are TGTGCCAGTAGTATGACGAGACAGGGTGATACGCAGTATTTT. Translated, it gives CASSMTRQGDTQYF.

This clonotype has just one count. This rearrangement joins TRBV11-2 to TRBJ2-3; 10 nucleotides align to TRBD1. The CDR3 contains 15 residues. V shed 8 bases and J 6 bases; nucleotides not matched to a gene: 11. The germline gives CDR1 SGHAT, CDR2 FQNNGV. The chain's CDR3 is CASASGTGVSDTQYF. The CDR3 nucleotides are TGTGCCAGCGCATCCGGGACAGGGGTTTCCGATACGCAGTATTTT.

This clonotype was counted at least ten times. The chain couples TRBV6-5 to TRBJ2-7; D possibly matches TRBD1 or TRBD2 (5 bases each). The CDR3 contains 12 residues. Looked up from germline, CDR1 is MNHEY and CDR2 is SVGAGI. The ends were cut back, 6 bases at V and 6 bases at J, with 12 bases in the middle. Written as DNA, the CDR3 is TGTGCCAGCAGCTCTGGGGGTGGCGAGCAGTACGTC. Protein sequence: CASSSGGGEQYV.

This clonotype has just a few counts. The V and J genes are TRBV5-1 and TRBJ2-5, with D maybe TRBD1 (6 bases). The CDR3 length is 16 residues. CDR1 and CDR2 from the germline V gene are SGHRS and YFSETQ. The V gene lost 0 bases and the J gene lost 5 bases, with 17 bases spanning the gap. The CDR3 reads CASSLAVGAGEETQYF. CDR3 bases: TGCGCCAGCAGCTTGGCTGTGGGGGCCGGCGAGGAGACCCAGTACTTC.

This clonotype occurred many times. The chain has TRBV7-6 and TRBJ2-2; D is ambiguous. V lost 5 bases and J lost 0, with 13 bases in between. CDR3 length equals 16 residues. The V gene's germline CDR1 is SGHVS and CDR2 FNYEAQ. The CDR3 region is CASSPRNRPNTGELFF. The CDR3 DNA is TGTGCCAGCAGCCCCCGGAATCGACCGAACACCGGGGAGCTGTTTTTT. Drawing the rest from reference TRBV7-6 and TRBJ2-2, the complete variable domain is GAGVSQSPRYKVTKRGQDVALRCDPISGHVSLYWYRQALGQGPEFLTYFNYEAQQDKSGLPNDRFSAERPEGSISTLTIQRTEQRDSAMYRCASSPRNRPNTGELFFGEGSRLTVL.

This sequence joins TRBV20-1 and TRBJ2-3, with 8 bases that match TRBD2. The CDR3 contains 13 residues. Germline values: CDR1 DFQATT, CDR2 SNEGSKA (reference sequence). Trimming took 5 bases from V and 5 from J; bases not matched to a gene: 6. This CDR3 reads CSAFGGAGDTQYF. The CDR3 bases are TGCAGTGCTTTCGGGGGGGCCGGAGATACGCAGTATTTT.

The sample holds a few counts of this clonotype. This chain links TRBV7-3 with TRBJ1-1; possibly TRBD1 for D (5 bases). V shed 1 base and J shed 7 bases, with 13 bases lying between them. The CDR3 length is 14 residues. Germline lookup yields CDR1 SGHTA and CDR2 FQGTGA. The CDR3 DNA follows: TGTGCCAGCAGCTTAAATCCGGGGGTTGGTGAAGCTTTCTTT. Translated: CASSLNPGVGEAFF.

This clonotype occurred a few times. The chain is built from TRBV7-9 and TRBJ2-2; TRBD1 is a possible D gene (5 bases). The germline CDR1 and CDR2 sequences are SEHNR and FQNEAQ (reference sequence). The length of the CDR3 is 13 residues. Trimming pared 6 bases from V and 8 bases from J, leaving 13 bases between. The CDR3 here is CASSQQVAGELFF. In DNA, the CDR3 is TGTGCCAGCAGTCAACAGGTGGCAGGGGAGCTGTTTTTT.

The chain recombines TRBV11-2 with TRBJ1-3; a weak D match, TRBD1 (6 bases). The CDR3 spans 12 residues. With 3 bases removed from V and 8 bases from J, the gap between germline ends came to 8 bases. Germline CDR1 reads SGHAT; CDR2 reads FQNNGV. The CDR3 here is CASSFSGDTIYF. The CDR3 nucleotides are TGTGCCAGCAGCTTCTCAGGGGACACCATATATTTT.

The CDR3 DNA is TGTGCCAGCAGGGCGGACAGGGCGGTAGGTGAAGCTTTCTTT. Amino acids: CASRADRAVGEAFF. The rearrangement uses TRBV6-4 and TRBJ1-1, with 8 nucleotides matching TRBD1. CDR1 MRHNA and CDR2 SNTAGT come from the germline V gene. The trim removed 6 bases at V and 7 bases at J, leaving 10 bases unmatched. The CDR3 has 14 amino acids.

This clonotype appeared a few times. This rearrangement joins TRBV5-1 to TRBJ2-5, with D possibly being TRBD1 or TRBD2 (5 bases each). Germline values: CDR1 SGHRS, CDR2 YFSETQ. The CDR3 sequence is 14 residues long. V was pared by 5 bases and J by 1 base, with 12 bases between. CDR3 in amino acids: CASRLLGTQETQYF. DNA for the CDR3: TGCGCCAGCAGGCTGCTCGGGACCCAAGAGACCCAGTACTTC.

This clonotype was found a few times. This chain uses TRBV24-1 with TRBJ2-2; 9 nucleotides align to TRBD1. The CDR3 runs to 17 residues. Looked up from germline, CDR1 is KGHDR and CDR2 is SFDVKD. V shed 4 bases and J 4 bases; nucleotides not matched to a gene: 9. CDR3 sequence reads: CATSESGQGRPTGELFF. The CDR3 coding sequence is TGTGCCACCAGTGAATCGGGACAGGGTCGTCCCACCGGGGAGCTGTTTTTT.

The CDR3: CASSSGQSSYNEQFF. In nucleotides, the CDR3 is TGTGCCAGCAGCTCGGGACAAAGCTCCTACAATGAGCAGTTCTTC. The V call is TRBV7-3, the J call TRBJ2-1; possible D gene TRBD1, 6 bases. CDR3 size: 15 residues. V was shortened by 4 bases and J by 0 bases, with 10 bases between the two germline ends. Germline V CDR1 and CDR2: SGHTA, FQGTGA.

This clonotype was seen a handful of times. The V call is TRBV5-1, the J call TRBJ2-3, with 10 bases aligning to TRBD1. Germline CDR1 SGHRS, CDR2 YFSETQ. The length of the CDR3 is 14 residues. After removal of 3 bases from V and 3 bases from J, the junction contained 1 base not matched to a gene. DNA of the CDR3: TGCGCCAGCAGCTCGGACAGGGGGACAGATACGCAGTATTTT. It yields the protein CASSSDRGTDTQYF.

In this sample, this clonotype turned up a few times. The chain has TRBV7-2 and TRBJ2-2, with 8 bases matching TRBD1. The V segment lost 3 bases and the J segment 4 bases; nucleotides outside the gene matches: 4. The CDR3 consists of 15 residues. The germline V gene has CDR1 SGHTA and CDR2 FQGNSA. CDR3 DNA: TGTGCCAGCAGCTTGGGACAGGCGACCACCGGGGAGCTGTTTTTT. Amino acids: CASSLGQATTGELFF.

V gene TRBV7-2 combines with J gene TRBJ2-1, with D unclear. The length of the CDR3 is 14 residues. V was pared by 2 bases and J by 6 bases, with 11 bases between. Germline V CDR1 and CDR2: SGHTA, FQGNSA. The CDR3 loop reads CASSLSAGTNEQFF. The CDR3 bases are TGTGCCAGCAGCTTATCGGCAGGCACCAATGAGCAGTTCTTC. The full variable domain, completed using reference TRBV7-2 and TRBJ2-1, is GAGVSQSPSNKVTEKGKDVELRCDPISGHTALYWYRQSLGQGLEFLIYFQGNSAPDKSGLPSDRFSAERTGGSVSTLTIQRTQQEDSAVYLCASSLSAGTNEQFFGPGTRLTVL.

The J gene is TRBJ2-7, the V gene TRBV6-5; 10 bases match TRBD1. The CDR3 is 15 residues long. Trimming at V came to 6 bases and at J to 4 bases, leaving 9 bases not matched to a gene. Germline values: CDR1 MNHEY, CDR2 SVGAGI. The CDR3 bases are TGTGCCAGCAGACCTCCGGGACAGGGGTTTTACGAGCAGTACTTC. Encoded protein: CASRPPGQGFYEQYF.

The chain has TRBV12-3 or TRBV12-4 and TRBJ1-5, with D unresolved. The CDR3 contains 13 residues. V was trimmed by 1 base and J by 5 bases, leaving 6 bases between them. This CDR3 is CASSLGRDQPQHF. DNA of the CDR3: TGTGCCAGCAGTTTAGGCAGAGATCAGCCCCAGCATTTT.

In this sample, this clonotype turned up once. The chain carries TRBV18 and TRBJ1-2; possible D gene TRBD1, 5 bases. Trimming took 2 bases from V and 4 from J, leaving 11 bases between them. Germline CDR1 KGHSH, CDR2 LQKENI. The CDR3 spans 14 residues. This CDR3 is CASSPGTQPYGYTF. In DNA, the CDR3 is TGTGCCAGCTCACCAGGGACTCAACCCTATGGCTACACCTTC. Based on the CDR3 plus reference TRBV18 and TRBJ1-2, the full variable domain is NAGVMQNPRHLVRRRGQEARLRCSPMKGHSHVYWYRQLPEEGLKFMVYLQKENIIDESGMPKERFSAEFPKEGPSILRIQQVVRGDSAAYFCASSPGTQPYGYTFGSGTRLTVV.

Only a few counts were recorded for this clonotype. The rearrangement links TRBV12-3 or TRBV12-4 to TRBJ1-2; no firm D call. CDR3 length: 13 amino acids. Deletions cut 5 bases from V and 7 bases from J, with 14 bases between. For the CDR3, the DNA is TGTGCCAGCAGTGACCGGAAGGATAGTGGCTACACCTTC. It codes for CASSDRKDSGYTF.

This clonotype was counted a few times. The V call is TRBV7-2, the J call TRBJ1-3; 7 bases are shared with TRBD1. Trimming cost V 3 bases and J 2 bases; bases outside gene matches: 7. The germline gives CDR1 SGHTA, CDR2 FQGNSA. The CDR3 runs to 16 residues. The CDR3: CASSFIATGAGNTIYF. CDR3 DNA sequence: TGTGCCAGCAGCTTTATCGCCACAGGGGCTGGAAACACCATATATTTT.